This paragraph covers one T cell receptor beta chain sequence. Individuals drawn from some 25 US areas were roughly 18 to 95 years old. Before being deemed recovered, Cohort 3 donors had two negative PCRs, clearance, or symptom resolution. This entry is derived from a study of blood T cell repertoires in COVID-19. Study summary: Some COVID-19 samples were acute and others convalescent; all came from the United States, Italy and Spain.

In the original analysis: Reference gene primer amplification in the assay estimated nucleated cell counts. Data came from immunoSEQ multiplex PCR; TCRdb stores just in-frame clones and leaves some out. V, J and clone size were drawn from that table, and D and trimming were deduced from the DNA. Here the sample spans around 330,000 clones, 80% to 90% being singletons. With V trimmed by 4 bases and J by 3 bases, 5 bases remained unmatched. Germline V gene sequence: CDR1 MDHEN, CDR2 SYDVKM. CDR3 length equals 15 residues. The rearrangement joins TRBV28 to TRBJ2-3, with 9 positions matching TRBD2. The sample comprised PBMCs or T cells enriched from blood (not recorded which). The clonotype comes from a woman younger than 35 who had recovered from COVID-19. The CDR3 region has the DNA TGTGCCAGCAGTTCTCGTAGCGGGGGAACAGATACGCAGTATTTT. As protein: CASSSRSGGTDTQYF.